Included here is one T cell receptor beta chain sequence, with context. Antigen unknown. This record belongs to a study of T cells after posttransplantation cyclophosphamide. Whole-study results and caveats: Tissue-infiltrating T cells from skin or gut overlapped little with blood T cells.

The CDR3 sequence is 13 residues long. Germline CDR1 MNHNS, CDR2 SASEGT. Trimming took off 6 bases at V and 4 bases at J, with 13 bases between the two ends. Busulfan-fludarabine conditioning, marrow transplant, and cyclophosphamide on days +3 and +4 were administered. Sequencing was performed with immunoSEQ multiplex PCR; in TCRdb, only in-frame clones are kept and a portion is missing. Among 15,000 or so clones listed, roughly 92% were seen once. This TCR was sampled from a male patient aged 55 to 69 who received an allogeneic stem cell transplant from a related donor and was CMV-positive. The graft donor may account for some of the T cells. The chain combines TRBV6-1 with TRBJ2-7; tentative D call: TRBD1 (6 bases). Sequencing was performed on CD4+ T cells sorted from blood, taken after allogeneic stem cell transplant with posttransplant cyclophosphamide. This CDR3 is CASRNRDGYEQYF. The CDR3 DNA reads TGTGCCAGCAGGAACAGGGATGGGTACGAGCAGTACTTC.